This T cell receptor beta chain comes out of a study of cytomegalovirus exposure and HLA in healthy donors. Background on the study: Inside one of the first data releases sat about 85 million unique TCRs taken from HLA-typed donors.

The primer mix had 60 Vbeta and 13 Jbeta primers. The repertoire was sequenced with immunoSEQ multiplex PCR; TCRdb's copy has only in-frame clones and lacks some. This sample's table reports 150,000 to 200,000 clones. General study results and limits: Sequencing probably produced one cluster of sequence variants that were highly shared. The investigators catalogued 150 to 200 TCR beta chains as cytomegalovirus-associated.

Although they were nominally healthy when sampled, donors likely had unrecorded immune exposures. A remark on this clone: Its target is not known.

The receptor comes from a woman aged 18 to 35 in good health and CMV-seropositive. Sequenced: PBMCs.

Here the CDR3 DNA reads TGTGCCAGTAGTGTACGTTCCCGGGGAGAAAAACTGTTTTTT. Translated, it gives CASSVRSRGEKLFF. The chain recombines TRBV19 with TRBJ1-4; no reliable D call. Trimming removed 5 bases from V and 8 bases from J, with 15 bases in between. This CDR3 region has 14 residues. Germline lookup yields CDR1 LNHDA and CDR2 SQIVND (reference sequence). The variable domain in full, with the rest retrieved from reference TRBV19 and TRBJ1-4, is DGGITQSPKYLFRKEGQNVTLSCEQNLNHDAMYWYRQDPGQGLRLIYYSQIVNDFQKGDIAEGYSVSREKKESFPLTVTSAQKNPTAFYLCASSVRSRGEKLFFGSGTQLSVL.